These 6 T cell receptor beta chains were all obtained from the same sample, sequenced in a study of blood T cell repertoires in COVID-19. Data came from immunoSEQ multiplex PCR; TCRdb stores just in-frame clones and leaves some out. The sample carries roughly 250,000 clones, approximately 90% recorded once. Sequencing was done on a sample of PBMCs or T cells enriched from blood (not recorded which). The origin of the receptors is a man aged 40-50 years who had recovered from COVID-19.

This clone occurred many times. The chain recombines TRBV24-1 with TRBJ2-5, with 7 bases that match TRBD1. CDR1 KGHDR and CDR2 SFDVKD come from the germline V gene. Trimming removed 4 bases from V and 1 base from J; junction bases left unmatched: 8. The CDR3 runs 16 residues. CDR3 in DNA: TGTGCCACCAGTGACCCCACAGGGGACCTCCAAGAGACCCAGTACTTC. It codes for CATSDPTGDLQETQYF.

The chain couples TRBV6-5 to TRBJ1-6; D gene ambiguous. V gave up 1 base and J gave up 5 bases, with 9 bases separating them. Germline CDR1 MNHEY, CDR2 SVGAGI. The CDR3 spans 15 residues. CDR3 protein: CASSYWSRDNSPLHF. The CDR3, as DNA: TGTGCCAGCAGTTACTGGAGCCGGGATAATTCACCCCTCCACTTT.

A single count supports this clone. The chain uses TRBV4-2 and TRBJ2-7; 11 nucleotides match TRBD2. CDR3 size: 16 residues. Germline V gene lookup returns CDR1 LGHNA and CDR2 YNFKEQ. Germline trimming cut 0 bases from V and 3 bases from J; bases unmatched to any gene: 4. Here the CDR3 reads CASSQDLTSGNYEQYF. The CDR3 DNA follows: TGTGCCAGCAGCCAAGATTTGACTAGCGGGAACTACGAGCAGTACTTC.

The V gene is TRBV2, the J gene TRBJ2-3, with 9 positions matching TRBD2. From germline, CDR1 is SNHLY and CDR2 FYNNEI. With V trimmed by 11 bases and J by 6 bases, 12 bases remained unmatched. The CDR3 has 14 amino acids. The CDR3 protein is CARGEREVSDTQYF. The CDR3 DNA reads TGTGCCCGTGGGGAGCGGGAGGTTAGTGATACGCAGTATTTT.

The V and J genes are TRBV7-2 and TRBJ1-6; D may be TRBD1 (5 bases). The germline gives CDR1 SGHTA, CDR2 FQGNSA. The CDR3 extends over 16 amino acids. V was trimmed by 3 bases and J by 7 bases, leaving 16 bases between them. The CDR3 sequence: CASSFIGGIPNSPLHF. DNA of the CDR3: TGTGCCAGCAGCTTTATCGGGGGGATTCCAAATTCACCCCTCCACTTT.

The chain couples TRBV7-6 to TRBJ2-2, with D maybe TRBD2 (5 bases). V was clipped by 2 bases and J by 3 bases, with 10 bases between them. The CDR3 is 15 amino acids. Germline CDR1 is SGHVS and CDR2 is FNYEAQ. The CDR3 loop is CASSLKMEDTGELFF. The CDR3 DNA reads TGTGCCAGCAGCTTAAAAATGGAGGACACCGGGGAGCTGTTTTTT.